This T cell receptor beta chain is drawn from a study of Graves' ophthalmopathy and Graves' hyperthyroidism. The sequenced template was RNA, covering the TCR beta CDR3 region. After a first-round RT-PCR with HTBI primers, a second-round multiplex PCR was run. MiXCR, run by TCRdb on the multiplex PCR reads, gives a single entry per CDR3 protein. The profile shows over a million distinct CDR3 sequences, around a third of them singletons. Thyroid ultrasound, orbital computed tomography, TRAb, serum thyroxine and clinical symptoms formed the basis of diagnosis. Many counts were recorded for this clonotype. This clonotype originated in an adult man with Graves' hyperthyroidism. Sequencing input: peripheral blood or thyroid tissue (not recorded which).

The CDR3 loop is CASSHDTPVYGYTF. CDR3 sequence (DNA): TGTGCCAGCAGCCACGACACACCCGTCTATGGCTACACCTTC. V usage is TRBV12-3 or TRBV12-4 and J usage is TRBJ1-2; D is ambiguous. The CDR3 spans 14 residues. V was shortened by 6 bases and J by 4 bases, with 15 bases between the two germline ends.